These T cell receptor beta chains were read from a single sample in a study of T cells in Graves' hyperthyroidism and ophthalmopathy. TCRdb re-analysed the multiplex PCR reads in MiXCR, keeping a single row per CDR3 protein. The sample lists 400,000 or so distinct CDR3 sequences, about 15% occurring once. Material for sequencing was blood. The receptors here all came from a woman between 55 and 75 years old with Graves' ophthalmopathy. The CDR3 runs from the conserved cysteine through the conserved F or W. D genes are given only for firm matches. The listing skips clone size in some rows; elsewhere it reads once, few, many or a size class.

cdr3_aa,cdr3_nt,j_call,d_call,clone_size,v_call
CSVTTEDSNQPQHF,TGCAGCGTTACGACAGAAGATAGCAATCAGCCCCAGCATTTT,TRBJ1-5,.,few,TRBV29-1
CASSSTRLETQYF,TGCGCCAGCAGCTCTACACGGCTAGAGACCCAGTACTTC,TRBJ2-5,.,.,TRBV5-1
CASSLRGVSTGELFF,TGTGCCAGCAGCTTACGCGGGGTCTCAACCGGGGAGCTGTTTTTT,TRBJ2-2,.,.,TRBV7-8
CSGGRGTETFF,TGCAGCGGGGGCCGAGGCACTGAAACTTTCTTT,TRBJ1-1,.,.,TRBV29-1
CSVELQGNEQYF,TGCAGCGTTGAACTCCAGGGGAACGAGCAGTACTTC,TRBJ2-7,.,many,TRBV29-1
CASTLAGEGPEQFF,TGTGCCAGTACCTTAGCGGGAGAAGGGCCTGAGCAGTTCTTC,TRBJ2-1,TRBD2,few,TRBV19
CAWTRELGFREQYF,TGTGCCTGGACGAGGGAACTAGGATTCCGCGAGCAGTACTTC,TRBJ2-7,.,few,TRBV30
CASSAQGSYQPQHF,TGTGCCAGCAGCGCACAGGGGTCATATCAGCCCCAGCATTTT,TRBJ1-5,TRBD1,few,TRBV7-9
CASREWNTGELFF,TGTGCCAGCCGGGAGTGGAACACCGGGGAGCTGTTTTTT,TRBJ2-2,.,many,TRBV2
CASSVGDSDRNEQFF,TGTGCCAGCAGCGTAGGGGATAGCGATCGCAATGAGCAGTTCTTC,TRBJ2-1,.,few,TRBV9
CASRKERDLNTEAFF,TGCGCCAGCAGGAAGGAACGCGACTTGAACACTGAAGCTTTCTTT,TRBJ1-1,.,many,TRBV5-1
CASSPFGSETQYF,TGTGCCAGCAGCCCTTTCGGGAGCGAGACCCAGTACTTC,TRBJ2-5,.,.,TRBV9
CASSPRAPNTGELFF,TGTGCCAGTAGTCCCCGGGCTCCGAACACCGGGGAGCTGTTTTTT,TRBJ2-2,.,.,TRBV19
CASSLSASGYTEAFF,TGTGCCAGCAGTTTATCAGCGTCGGGGTACACTGAAGCTTTCTTT,TRBJ1-1,.,many,TRBV28
CASTRPGTGELFF,TGTGCCAGCACCCGCCCGGGAACCGGGGAGCTGTTTTTT,TRBJ2-2,.,few,TRBV28
CASSVGGGSVPREQFF,TGTGCCAGCAGCGTAGGGGGCGGGAGTGTTCCTCGTGAGCAGTTCTTC,TRBJ2-1,TRBD2,.,TRBV9
CASSRGAGLSSYEQYF,TGTGCCAGCTCCCGGGGGGCAGGGTTGAGCTCCTACGAGCAGTACTTC,TRBJ2-7,.,.,TRBV6-1
CASSVPGLAGAGEQFF,TGTGCCAGCAGCGTTCCGGGACTAGCGGGAGCGGGTGAGCAGTTCTTC,TRBJ2-1,TRBD2,many,TRBV7-8
CASSVVAGEYNEQFF,TGTGCCAGCAGCGTAGTAGCGGGTGAATACAATGAGCAGTTCTTC,TRBJ2-1,TRBD2,many,TRBV9
CASSLGGQGTTAQHF,TGTGCCAGCAGTCTCGGGGGACAGGGGACAACGGCCCAGCATTTT,TRBJ1-5,TRBD1,many,TRBV28
CASSQEGWGNTIYF,TGTGCCAGCAGCCAAGAGGGGTGGGGAAACACCATATATTTT,TRBJ1-3,.,many,TRBV3-1
CASSLRTSGRPSTDTQYF,TGTGCCAGCAGCCTTCGGACTAGCGGACGACCTAGCACAGATACGCAGTATTTT,TRBJ2-3,TRBD2,many,TRBV13
CASSYHRTDTQYF,TGTGCCAGCAGTTACCACAGAACAGATACGCAGTATTTT,TRBJ2-3,.,.,TRBV6-6
CSARDRVGGEAFF,TGCAGTGCTAGAGACAGGGTCGGGGGTGAAGCTTTCTTT,TRBJ1-1,.,few,TRBV20-1
CSAPSVLAGYEQYF,TGCAGTGCACCATCGGTTCTAGCGGGCTACGAGCAGTACTTC,TRBJ2-7,TRBD2,.,TRBV20-1
CASSSGTLSTEAFF,TGCGCCAGCAGCTCCGGGACATTGAGCACTGAAGCTTTCTTT,TRBJ1-1,.,.,TRBV5-1
CSVALAGISYEQYF,TGCAGCGTTGCTCTAGCGGGGATCTCCTACGAGCAGTACTTC,TRBJ2-7,TRBD2,few,TRBV29-1
CASSLVRGRDYTF,TGTGCCAGCAGCTTAGTCAGGGGCCGGGACTACACCTTC,TRBJ1-2,.,few,TRBV11-2
CASSDRDGNEKLFF,TGTGCCAGCAGCGACCGGGACGGAAATGAAAAACTGTTTTTT,TRBJ1-4,.,many,TRBV2
CSWTGGVNYGYTF,TGCAGCTGGACAGGTGGTGTTAACTATGGCTACACCTTC,TRBJ1-2,TRBD1,.,TRBV20-1
CSANPGAKETQYF,TGCAGTGCGAACCCGGGAGCCAAAGAGACCCAGTACTTC,TRBJ2-5,.,.,TRBV20-1
CASSIGTGGVWPQHF,TGTGCCAGCAGTATTGGGACAGGGGGAGTGTGGCCCCAGCATTTT,TRBJ1-5,TRBD1,many,TRBV12-3/TRBV12-4
CASSLGTDYGYTF,TGTGCCAGCAGCCTCGGGACAGACTATGGCTACACCTTC,TRBJ1-2,TRBD1,.,TRBV7-9
CASWSRRSTDTQYF,TGTGCCAGCTGGAGTCGACGGAGCACAGATACGCAGTATTTT,TRBJ2-3,.,many,TRBV28
CASSYSGRAHHGYTF,TGTGCCAGCAGTTACTCGGGCAGGGCCCATCATGGCTACACCTTC,TRBJ1-2,.,.,TRBV6-5
CSASRLPVEPQHF,TGCAGTGCTAGTAGACTCCCGGTAGAGCCCCAGCATTTT,TRBJ1-5,.,few,TRBV20-1
CASSQVVGFSYEQYF,TGTGCCAGCAGCCAAGTGGTGGGGTTCTCCTACGAGCAGTACTTC,TRBJ2-7,.,.,TRBV14
CASSQGASGRTYEQYF,TGCGCCAGCAGCCAAGGGGCTAGCGGGAGGACCTACGAGCAGTACTTC,TRBJ2-7,TRBD2,few,TRBV4-1
CASSVLPGEQFF,TGTGCCAGCAGCGTATTGCCGGGTGAGCAGTTCTTC,TRBJ2-1,.,few,TRBV9
CASSSQENTGELFF,TGTGCCAGCAGCTCACAAGAAAACACCGGGGAGCTGTTTTTT,TRBJ2-2,.,.,TRBV7-9
CASSQVRGSSYEQYF,TGTGCCAGCAGCCAAGTGCGCGGCAGCTCCTACGAGCAGTACTTC,TRBJ2-7,.,many,TRBV3-1
CASSESRTSGRAPETQYF,TGTGCCAGCAGTGAATCGAGGACTAGCGGGAGGGCCCCAGAGACCCAGTACTTC,TRBJ2-5,TRBD2,many,TRBV2